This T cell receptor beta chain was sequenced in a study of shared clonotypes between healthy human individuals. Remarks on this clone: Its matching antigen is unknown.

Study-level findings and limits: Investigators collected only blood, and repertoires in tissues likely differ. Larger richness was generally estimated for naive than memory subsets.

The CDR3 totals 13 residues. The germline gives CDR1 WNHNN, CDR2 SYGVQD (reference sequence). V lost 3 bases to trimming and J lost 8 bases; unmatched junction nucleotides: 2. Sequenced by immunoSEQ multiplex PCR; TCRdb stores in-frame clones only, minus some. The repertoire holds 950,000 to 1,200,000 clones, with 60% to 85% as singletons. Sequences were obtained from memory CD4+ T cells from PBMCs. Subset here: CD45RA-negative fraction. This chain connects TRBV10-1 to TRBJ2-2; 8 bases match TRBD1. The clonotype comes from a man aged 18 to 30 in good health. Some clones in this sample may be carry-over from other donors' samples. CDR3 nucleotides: TGCGCCAGCAGTGACAGGGGGCCAGGGGAGCTGTTTTTT. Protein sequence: CASSDRGPGELFF.